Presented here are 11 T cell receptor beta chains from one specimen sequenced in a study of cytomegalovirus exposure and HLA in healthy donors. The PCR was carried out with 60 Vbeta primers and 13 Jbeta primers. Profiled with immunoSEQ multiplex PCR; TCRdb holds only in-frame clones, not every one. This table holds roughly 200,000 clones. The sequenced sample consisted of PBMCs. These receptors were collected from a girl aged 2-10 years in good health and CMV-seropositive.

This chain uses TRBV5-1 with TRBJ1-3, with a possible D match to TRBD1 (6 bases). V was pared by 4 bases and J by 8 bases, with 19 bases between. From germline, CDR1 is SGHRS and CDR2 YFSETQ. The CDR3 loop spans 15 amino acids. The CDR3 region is CASSLSLNRADTIYF. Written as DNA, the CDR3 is TGCGCCAGCAGCCTATCCCTAAACAGGGCAGACACCATATATTTT.

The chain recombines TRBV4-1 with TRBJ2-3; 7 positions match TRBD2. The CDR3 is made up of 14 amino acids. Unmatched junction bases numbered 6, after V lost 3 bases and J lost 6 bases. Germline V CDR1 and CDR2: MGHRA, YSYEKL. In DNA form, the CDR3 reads TGCGCCAGCAGCCAGCCCGCACTAGCGGATACGCAGTATTTT. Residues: CASSQPALADTQYF.

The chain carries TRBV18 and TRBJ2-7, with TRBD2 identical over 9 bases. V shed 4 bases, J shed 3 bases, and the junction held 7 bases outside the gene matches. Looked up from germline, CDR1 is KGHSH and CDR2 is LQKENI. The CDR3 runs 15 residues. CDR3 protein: CASSLPLAGSYEQYF. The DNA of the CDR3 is TGTGCCAGCTCACTCCCGCTAGCGGGGAGCTACGAGCAGTACTTC.

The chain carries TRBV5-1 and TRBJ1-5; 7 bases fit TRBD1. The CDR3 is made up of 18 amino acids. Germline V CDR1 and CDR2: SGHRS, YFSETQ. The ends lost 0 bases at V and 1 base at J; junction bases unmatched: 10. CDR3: CASSLVPRGAISNQPQHF. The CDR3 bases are TGCGCCAGCAGCTTGGTTCCCAGGGGGGCTATAAGCAATCAGCCCCAGCATTTT.

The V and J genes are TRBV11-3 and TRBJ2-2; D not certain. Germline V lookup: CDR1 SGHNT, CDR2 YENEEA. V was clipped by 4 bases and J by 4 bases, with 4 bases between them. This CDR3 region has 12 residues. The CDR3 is CASSWSTGELFF. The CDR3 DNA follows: TGTGCCAGCAGCTGGAGCACCGGGGAGCTGTTTTTT. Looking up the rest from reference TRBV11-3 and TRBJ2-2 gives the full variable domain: EAGVVQSPRYKIIEKKQPVAFWCNPISGHNTLYWYLQNLGQGPELLIRYENEEAVDDSQLPKDRFSAERLKGVDSTLKIQPAELGDSAVYLCASSWSTGELFFGEGSRLTVL.

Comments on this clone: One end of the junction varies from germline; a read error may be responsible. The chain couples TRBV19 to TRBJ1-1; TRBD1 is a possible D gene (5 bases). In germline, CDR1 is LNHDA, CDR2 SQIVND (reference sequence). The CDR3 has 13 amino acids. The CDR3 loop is CASSIVRGTLAHF. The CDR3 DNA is TGTGCCAGTAGTATAGTAAGGGGTACGCTCGCCCACTTT.

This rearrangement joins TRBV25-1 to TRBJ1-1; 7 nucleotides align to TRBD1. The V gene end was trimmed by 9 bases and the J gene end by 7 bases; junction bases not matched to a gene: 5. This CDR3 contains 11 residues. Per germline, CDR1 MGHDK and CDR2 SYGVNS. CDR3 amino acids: CARQDRLEAFF. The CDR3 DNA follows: TGTGCCAGACAGGACAGGCTTGAAGCTTTCTTT.

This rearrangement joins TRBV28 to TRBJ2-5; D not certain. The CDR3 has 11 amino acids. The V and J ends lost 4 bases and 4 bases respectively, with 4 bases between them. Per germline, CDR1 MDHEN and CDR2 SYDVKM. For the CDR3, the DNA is TGTGCCAGCAGTTCCTCAGAGACCCAGTACTTC. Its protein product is CASSSSETQYF.

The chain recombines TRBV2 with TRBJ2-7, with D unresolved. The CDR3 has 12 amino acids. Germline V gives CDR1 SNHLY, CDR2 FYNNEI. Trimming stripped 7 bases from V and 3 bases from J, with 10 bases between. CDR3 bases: TGTGCCAGCAAACGAGAGGACTACGAGCAGTACTTC. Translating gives CASKREDYEQYF.

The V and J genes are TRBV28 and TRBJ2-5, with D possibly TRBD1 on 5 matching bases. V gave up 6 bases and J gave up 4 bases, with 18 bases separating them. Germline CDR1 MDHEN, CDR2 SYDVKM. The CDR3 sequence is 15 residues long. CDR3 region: CASRPLGEKGETQYF. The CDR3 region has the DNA TGTGCCAGCAGACCCCTAGGGGAAAAGGGAGAGACCCAGTACTTC.

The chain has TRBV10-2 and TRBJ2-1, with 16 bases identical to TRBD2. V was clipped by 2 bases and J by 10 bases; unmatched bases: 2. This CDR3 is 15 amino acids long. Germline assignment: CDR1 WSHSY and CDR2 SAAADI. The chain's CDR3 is CASSEGTSGREEQFF. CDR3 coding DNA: TGCGCCAGCAGTGAGGGGACTAGCGGGAGGGAGGAGCAGTTCTTC.